The table lists the clone carrying this TCR beta chain with a few counts. The antigen remains undetermined. The data are from a study of T cells after yellow fever vaccination. About the study: In the case of low-cell-number fractions, SMART-Seq v4 Ultra Low Input was used for preparation.

Universal primer sites and UMIs were introduced during 5'RACE template-switching synthesis of TCR cDNA. From the 5' RACE reads, TCRdb called clonotypes with MiXCR, one entry per CDR3 protein. The data contain more than 350,000 distinct CDR3 sequences, about 9.9% of them singletons. Germline CDR1 and CDR2: KGHSH and LQKENI. V lost 5 bases and J lost 2, with 15 bases in between. This CDR3 is 15 amino acids long. General study findings and limits: Reappearance after the booster was observed for most primary-vaccination clones (about 97% CD4, more than 70% CD8). Any FACS-sorted repertoire could hold abundant clonotypes that contaminate it from the bulk population.

The sequencing used PBMCs, collected on the day of the first yellow fever vaccination. V and J are TRBV18 and TRBJ2-5, with D possibly TRBD2 on 5 matching bases. The clonotype originates from a man younger than 35 who received the YFV17D yellow fever vaccine. The CDR3 DNA reads as TGTGCCAGCTCATCACTCGACTACAAACAAGAGACCCAGTACTTC. This codes for CASSSLDYKQETQYF.